This T cell receptor (beta chain) was observed in a study of shared clonotypes between healthy human individuals. Study results and limitations: Naive subsets, compared against memory subsets, generally had larger estimated richness values. Generation probability values for non-shared clonotypes were lower than those for clonotypes shared by all four donors.

Points on this clone: Its antigen is unidentified.

The sorted-subset replicate PCRs were given roughly 200 ng DNA, which is about 29,000 T cell genomes. Profiling relied on immunoSEQ multiplex PCR, and the TCRdb table lists in-frame clones only, not all of them. The sample includes 600,000 to 700,000 clones, around 78% of them seen just once. This CDR3 has 13 residues. CDR1 and CDR2 (germline): WNHNN, SYGVQD (reference sequence). V lost 1 base and J lost 7, with 8 bases in between. The rearrangement joins TRBV10-1 to TRBJ1-5; D gene uncertain. This receptor was taken from a woman aged 25 to 39 in good health. The material sequenced was memory CD4+ T cells sorted from blood. Specified subset: CD45RA-negative fraction. CDR3 amino acids: CASSELTEQPQHF. In DNA form, the CDR3 reads TGCGCCAGCAGTGAGTTAACGGAACAGCCCCAGCATTTT.